The rows below give T cell receptor beta chains drawn from one sample of a study of a mutant IDH1 vaccine in newly diagnosed glioma. The data were produced by immunoSEQ multiplex PCR, yet TCRdb's version contains in-frame clones alone and is incomplete. This sample has 70,000 to 90,000 clones, with roughly 85% found just once. No cognate antigen is known for these TCRs. The input for sequencing was PBMCs, taken from a glioma patient whose treatment included an IDH1 peptide vaccine. Receptors originate from a man aged 30 to 39 with glioma. Some clones in this sample may be carry-over from other donors' samples. Both conserved end residues are part of each CDR3. Fields, in order: clone size, D gene, V gene, J gene, CDR3 DNA, CDR3 protein. The D gene is left open where the match is weak. Clone size is not always given. Where it is, it says once, few, many or a class for expanded clones.

clone size: -
D gene: TRBD2
V gene: TRBV30
J gene: TRBJ2-6
CDR3 DNA: TGTGCCTGGAGTGTCCTAGCGGGGGGCGAGACCCCTCTGACTTTC
CDR3 protein: CAWSVLAGGETPLTF

clone size: -
D gene: -
V gene: TRBV28
J gene: TRBJ2-5
CDR3 DNA: TGTGCCAGCAGTACCTCCGGTGTACCCCAGTACTTC
CDR3 protein: CASSTSGVPQYF

clone size: once
D gene: TRBD1
V gene: TRBV13
J gene: TRBJ1-1
CDR3 DNA: TGTGCCAGCAGCGCCTGGGGACAGTCTGAAGCTTTCTTT
CDR3 protein: CASSAWGQSEAFF

clone size: -
D gene: TRBD1
V gene: TRBV4-2
J gene: TRBJ1-2
CDR3 DNA: TGTGCCAGCAGCCAAGGGGGGACAGGAATTCGTGGCTACACCTTC
CDR3 protein: CASSQGGTGIRGYTF

clone size: -
D gene: -
V gene: TRBV18
J gene: TRBJ1-4
CDR3 DNA: TGTGCCAGCTCACCAGGGAGGACAGAGACTGAAAAACTGTTTTTT
CDR3 protein: CASSPGRTETEKLFF

clone size: -
D gene: TRBD1
V gene: TRBV19
J gene: TRBJ2-1
CDR3 DNA: TGTGCCAGTAGTAGGGACAGGGGAGGTTCGAATGAGCAGTTCTTC
CDR3 protein: CASSRDRGGSNEQFF

clone size: -
D gene: TRBD2
V gene: TRBV7-2
J gene: TRBJ2-7
CDR3 DNA: TGTGCCAGCAGCTTATTGGGGCTAGCGGGGGGGTACGAGCAGTACTTC
CDR3 protein: CASSLLGLAGGYEQYF

clone size: -
D gene: -
V gene: TRBV14
J gene: TRBJ2-2
CDR3 DNA: TGTGCCAGCAGCCAAGAACTGTCCTATGTTACCGGGGAGCTGTTTTTT
CDR3 protein: CASSQELSYVTGELFF

clone size: -
D gene: TRBD2
V gene: TRBV12-5
J gene: TRBJ2-3
CDR3 DNA: TGTGCGCCCCAGGTCGAGCGGGACTATCACACAGATACGCAGTATTTT
CDR3 protein: CAPQVERDYHTDTQYF

clone size: -
D gene: -
V gene: TRBV19
J gene: TRBJ1-1
CDR3 DNA: TGTGCCAGTAGTACCACACGGAACACTGAAGCTTTCTTT
CDR3 protein: CASSTTRNTEAFF

clone size: -
D gene: -
V gene: TRBV21-1
J gene: TRBJ2-1
CDR3 DNA: TGTGCCAGCAGCAAAGTCTCCGGGACTAGCGGGGATTACAATGAGCAGTTCTTC
CDR3 protein: CASSKVSGTSGDYNEQFF

clone size: -
D gene: -
V gene: TRBV7-6
J gene: TRBJ2-2
CDR3 DNA: TGTGCCAGCAGGCGGGACAGCTACACCGGGGAGCTGTTTTTT
CDR3 protein: CASRRDSYTGELFF

clone size: -
D gene: -
V gene: TRBV28
J gene: TRBJ2-3
CDR3 DNA: TGTGCCAGCTTAGATGCGGGGACCACAGATACGCAGTATTTT
CDR3 protein: CASLDAGTTDTQYF

clone size: -
D gene: TRBD2
V gene: TRBV5-1
J gene: TRBJ2-5
CDR3 DNA: TGCGCCAGCAGCTTGGGTGTTAGCGGGGGACCCCAAGAGACCCAGTACTTC
CDR3 protein: CASSLGVSGGPQETQYF

clone size: -
D gene: -
V gene: TRBV15
J gene: TRBJ1-1
CDR3 DNA: TGTGCCACCAGCAGAGAAGGGGTTATGAACACTGAAGCTTTCTTT
CDR3 protein: CATSREGVMNTEAFF

clone size: -
D gene: -
V gene: TRBV30
J gene: TRBJ2-7
CDR3 DNA: TGTGCCTGTGCTAGGGACTTTAACTACGAGCAGTACTTC
CDR3 protein: CACARDFNYEQYF

clone size: -
D gene: TRBD1
V gene: TRBV30
J gene: TRBJ1-5
CDR3 DNA: TGTGCCTGGAGGGGGGACAGGGGTAATCAGCCCCAGCATTTT
CDR3 protein: CAWRGDRGNQPQHF